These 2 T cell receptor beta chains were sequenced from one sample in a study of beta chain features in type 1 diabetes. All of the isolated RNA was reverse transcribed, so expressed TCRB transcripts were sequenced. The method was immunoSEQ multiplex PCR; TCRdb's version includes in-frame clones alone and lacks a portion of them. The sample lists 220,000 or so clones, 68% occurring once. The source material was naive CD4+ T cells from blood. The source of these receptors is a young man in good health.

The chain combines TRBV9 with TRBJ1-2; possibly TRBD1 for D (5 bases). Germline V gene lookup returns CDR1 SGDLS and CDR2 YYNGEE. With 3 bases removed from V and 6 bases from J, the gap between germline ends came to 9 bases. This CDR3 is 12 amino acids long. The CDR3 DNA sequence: TGTGCCAGCAGCGCGACAGCGAATGGCTACACCTTC. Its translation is CASSATANGYTF.

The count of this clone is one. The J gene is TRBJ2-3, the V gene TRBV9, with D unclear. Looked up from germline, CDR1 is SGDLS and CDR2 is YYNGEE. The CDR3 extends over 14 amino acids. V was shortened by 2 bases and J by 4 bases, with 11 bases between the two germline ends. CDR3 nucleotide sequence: TGTGCCAGCAGCGTGGGAACTGCCGCAGATACGCAGTATTTT. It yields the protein CASSVGTAADTQYF.